A selection of T cell receptor beta chains follows, all from one sample in a study of blood T cell repertoires in COVID-19. TCRdb's copy holds only in-frame clones and misses some; the assay was immunoSEQ multiplex PCR. The sample yields 88,000 or so clones, roughly 80% seen once. The specimen sequenced was peripheral blood. These receptors came from a man in his sixties with acute or convalescent COVID-19. Each CDR3 is given with its conserved first and last residue. D genes are given only for firm matches. The size entry is marked missing in some rows and otherwise reads once, few, many or a size class.

d_call j_call v_call clone_size cdr3_aa cdr3_nt
- TRBJ1-1 TRBV11-2 - CASIGSRTNTEAFF TGTGCCAGCATAGGGAGCAGAACGAACACTGAAGCTTTCTTT
- TRBJ2-1 TRBV15 - CATSSPPRGANEQFF TGTGCCACCAGCTCCCCCCCGCGTGGGGCCAATGAGCAGTTCTTC
- TRBJ2-1 TRBV27 few CASSSRTGVRPYNEQFF TGTGCCAGCAGTTCCCGGACGGGGGTCCGGCCCTACAATGAGCAGTTCTTC
TRBD2 TRBJ2-4 TRBV28 - CASSLAGGRGNIQYF TGTGCCAGCAGTTTGGCAGGCGGGAGGGGGAACATTCAGTACTTC
TRBD2 TRBJ2-7 TRBV7-2 few CASSLVGGLGSYEQYF TGTGCCAGCAGCTTAGTCGGGGGGTTAGGCTCCTACGAGCAGTACTTC
- TRBJ2-3 TRBV9 once CASSVDLEGSTDTQYF TGTGCCAGCAGCGTAGACCTGGAGGGGAGCACAGATACGCAGTATTTT
TRBD1 TRBJ2-7 TRBV25-1 once CASEGTEISYEQYF TGTGCCAGCGAGGGGACAGAGATCTCCTACGAGCAGTACTTC
- TRBJ2-1 TRBV24-1 - CATSDLGGKGDNEQFF TGTGCCACCAGTGATTTGGGGGGGAAAGGCGACAATGAGCAGTTCTTC
TRBD1 TRBJ1-3 TRBV5-1 - CASSPRGPGNTIYF TGCGCCAGCAGCCCCAGGGGGCCTGGAAACACCATATATTTT
- TRBJ1-1 TRBV19 - CASSSGLRGTEAFF TGTGCCAGTAGTTCCGGGCTTAGGGGCACTGAAGCTTTCTTT
- TRBJ2-2 TRBV7-3 few CASSPHRNTGELFF TGTGCCAGCAGCCCCCACAGGAACACCGGGGAGCTGTTTTTT
- TRBJ2-7 TRBV30 - CAWSDTYEQYF TGTGCCTGGAGTGACACCTACGAGCAGTACTTC
TRBD1 TRBJ1-1 TRBV6-5 - CASRDRVTNTEAFF TGTGCCAGCAGGGACAGGGTGACAAACACTGAAGCTTTCTTT
TRBD1 TRBJ2-7 TRBV6-5 - CASLPGTGLLYEQYF TGTGCCAGCCTGCCCGGGACAGGGTTATTATACGAGCAGTACTTC
- TRBJ1-2 TRBV30 few CAWGLGLGAAGYTF TGTGCCTGGGGTCTCGGCTTGGGGGCCGCTGGCTACACCTTC
- TRBJ1-1 TRBV4-3 - CASSQDQVGGLNTEAFF TGCGCCAGCAGCCAAGATCAGGTGGGAGGGCTGAACACTGAAGCTTTCTTT
- TRBJ1-2 TRBV30 - CAWSVADYGYTF TGTGCCTGGAGTGTGGCAGACTATGGCTACACCTTC
- TRBJ1-2 TRBV5-8 - CATSGTRNYGYTF TGTGCCACCTCCGGGACAAGAAACTATGGCTACACCTTC
TRBD2 TRBJ2-3 TRBV11-2 - CASSLGGRVSDTQYF TGTGCCAGCAGCTTAGGTGGGAGGGTCTCAGATACGCAGTATTTT
- TRBJ1-1 TRBV7-2 - CASSPNVQGFGTEAFF TGTGCCAGCAGCCCGAATGTGCAGGGGTTTGGCACTGAAGCTTTCTTT
- TRBJ2-7 TRBV6-6 - CASTSWARAGEQYF TGTGCCAGCACTTCTTGGGCCAGGGCAGGGGAGCAGTACTTC
TRBD2 TRBJ2-1 TRBV28 - CATWTSGIYNEQFF TGTGCCACGTGGACTAGCGGTATATACAATGAGCAGTTCTTC
TRBD1 TRBJ2-5 TRBV10-3 once CAISENPGQGLGETQYF TGTGCCATCAGTGAGAATCCGGGACAGGGTCTTGGAGAGACCCAGTACTTC
TRBD1 TRBJ1-1 TRBV5-1 - CASSLAIWGQYTEAFF TGCGCCAGCAGCTTGGCTATTTGGGGACAGTACACTGAAGCTTTCTTT
- TRBJ1-5 TRBV6-5 - CASTGQRISNQPQHF TGTGCCAGCACCGGACAGAGAATCAGCAATCAGCCCCAGCATTTT
- TRBJ1-1 TRBV5-4 - CASSLATVRTEAFF TGTGCCAGCAGCTTGGCCACAGTTAGGACTGAAGCTTTCTTT
TRBD1 TRBJ1-3 TRBV10-1 - CASNTQGAAGNTIYF TGCGCCAGCAACACACAGGGGGCCGCTGGAAACACCATATATTTT
- TRBJ1-1 TRBV6-5 - CASSYGLNMNTEAFF TGTGCCAGCAGTTATGGACTCAACATGAACACTGAAGCTTTCTTT
TRBD1 TRBJ1-2 TRBV5-8 - CASSRGQAVSNYGYTF TGTGCCAGCAGCCGTGGACAGGCGGTTTCTAACTATGGCTACACCTTC
- TRBJ1-6 TRBV7-6 - CASSFVSGFSSSPLHF TGTGCCAGCAGCTTTGTTAGCGGATTTAGTAGTTCACCCCTCCACTTT
TRBD2 TRBJ2-4 TRBV7-2 - CASSPKPGLGIYIQYF TGTGCCAGCAGCCCTAAACCGGGACTAGGAATATACATTCAGTACTTC
- TRBJ1-1 TRBV6-4 once CASSHWPIRDKSEAFF TGTGCCAGCAGCCACTGGCCGATCCGGGACAAAAGTGAAGCTTTCTTT
- TRBJ2-5 TRBV5-4 - CASSSLGGRGETQYF TGTGCCAGCAGCTCGCTCGGGGGACGGGGAGAGACCCAGTACTTC
- TRBJ2-3 TRBV5-1 - CASSLGAGTATDTQYF TGCGCCAGCAGCTTGGGGGCGGGGACCGCAACAGATACGCAGTATTTT
- TRBJ2-7 TRBV7-9 - CASSLGSGYTYEQYF TGTGCCAGCAGCTTAGGATCAGGGTATACCTACGAGCAGTACTTC
TRBD2 TRBJ2-3 TRBV7-3 - CASSNPGLAGAADTQYF TGTGCCAGCAGCAACCCGGGACTAGCGGGGGCCGCAGATACGCAGTATTTT
TRBD2 TRBJ2-7 TRBV20-1 - CSASRREGYEQYF TGCAGTGCTAGTAGGCGGGAGGGCTACGAGCAGTACTTC
TRBD1 TRBJ2-1 TRBV7-9 - CASSLVDRGIEQFF TGTGCCAGCAGCTTGGTCGACAGGGGGATTGAGCAGTTCTTC
- TRBJ1-2 TRBV6-2/TRBV6-3 - CASSYGQNELYGYTF TGTGCCAGCAGTTACGGGCAGAATGAACTCTATGGCTACACCTTC
- TRBJ2-3 TRBV12-3/TRBV12-4 - CASRYRGTDTQYF TGTGCCAGCAGATACAGGGGCACAGATACGCAGTATTTT
TRBD1 TRBJ2-7 TRBV9 few CASSVSTGGSYEQYF TGTGCCAGCAGCGTGTCGACAGGGGGGTCCTACGAGCAGTACTTC
- TRBJ2-2 TRBV4-1 - CASSRATGEEAGELFF TGCGCCAGCAGCCGGGCCACAGGGGAGGAGGCCGGGGAGCTGTTTTTT
TRBD2 TRBJ2-1 TRBV7-2 - CASSLGSGGSSYNEQFF TGTGCCAGCAGCTTAGGTAGCGGGGGCAGCTCCTACAATGAGCAGTTCTTC
TRBD1 TRBJ1-3 TRBV6-5 few CASRDRGSSGNTIYF TGTGCCAGCCGCGACAGGGGGAGCTCTGGAAACACCATATATTTT
TRBD2 TRBJ2-3 TRBV18 few CASSPTSGGAAAGAQYF TGTGCCAGCTCACCCACTAGCGGGGGGGCCGCAGCCGGCGCGCAGTATTTT
TRBD1 TRBJ1-6 TRBV5-5 - CASSLQGAESSPLHF TGTGCCAGCAGCTTGCAGGGGGCGGAAAGTTCACCCCTCCACTTT
TRBD1 TRBJ1-4 TRBV19 few CASSSRQGREKLFF TGTGCCAGTAGTTCCCGACAGGGGAGGGAAAAACTGTTTTTT
- TRBJ1-4 TRBV18 - CASSPGDTEKLFF TGTGCCAGCTCACCAGGGGACACCGAAAAACTGTTTTTT
- TRBJ1-1 TRBV18 - CASSPLETGTEAFF TGTGCCAGCTCACCCCTGGAGACGGGCACTGAAGCTTTCTTT
TRBD2 TRBJ2-1 TRBV11-3 few CASSPGGRGLAYNEQFF TGTGCCAGCAGCCCGGGGGGTCGCGGACTAGCTTACAATGAGCAGTTCTTC
- TRBJ1-1 TRBV10-3 - CAISETGLNTEAFF TGTGCCATCAGTGAAACAGGGTTGAACACTGAAGCTTTCTTT
TRBD1 TRBJ2-2 TRBV5-4 many CASSPSWGQGIVGELFF TGTGCCAGCAGCCCGTCATGGGGACAGGGGATTGTCGGGGAGCTGTTTTTT
- TRBJ2-7 TRBV28 once CASSATDSHLYEQYF TGTGCCAGCAGTGCGACCGACAGCCACCTATACGAGCAGTACTTC
TRBD2 TRBJ2-3 TRBV10-3 - CAISESGSGGSTDTQYF TGTGCCATCAGTGAGTCGGGAAGTGGCGGGAGTACAGATACGCAGTATTTT